Reported below is one T cell receptor beta chain. It has no known antigen specificity. No per-base quality is available; no much larger clone lies one base away. Each collaborating institution followed its own protocols to collect whole blood in K2EDTA tubes. For TCRbeta analysis, collaborator samples were shipped as frozen whole blood, as isolated PBMCs, or as DNA extracted from either sample type. The sample is drawn from a study of blood T cell repertoires in COVID-19 (TCRdb year 2020). Notes on the research overall: Samples from collaborators originated in the United States, Italy and Spain and spanned both the acute and convalescent phases of COVID-19. The material from the prospective study consisted of cDNA or gDNA derived from T cells, B-cell-depleted T cells, or PBMCs. Subjects who had been exposed to COVID-19, were actively infected with it, or had recovered from it provided the deeply sampled blood TCRbeta repertoires that made up the dataset. The repertoires were released in a freely available public database intended as a resource for research on the immune response to SARS-CoV-2. Samples came from the ongoing ImmuneRACE study (first 160 participants) plus 1,254 subjects from 6 global collaborators. Nearly every sample came with metadata listing a de-identified subject ID, COVID-19 status, age in years and sex. Where HLA class I and class II types were available, the types were taken from metadata supplied by the sample provider, not from assay-based typing.

What the authors observed across the whole study: How much clinical and demographic metadata was included differed by source and by participant, and the metadata was provided uncurated.

TCRbeta CDR3 regions were amplified from genomic DNA by means of the immunoSEQ Assay, a bias-controlled multiplex PCR. As for the original processing: Within the assay, amplification of reference gene primers was used to estimate how many nucleated cells each sample contained. To quantify the absolute abundance of each unique TCRbeta CDR3 rearrangement, sequence reads were collapsed and filtered. For each sample, productive Simpson clonality was calculated by taking the square root of Simpson's diversity index across productive rearrangements. TCRdb took this table from immuneACCESS and kept in-frame rearrangements with V and J called. Such tables lack part of the clones; where checked against another copy, unresolved V genes explain under half of the gap, and the rest is unexplained. For V, J and clone size, that table is used; D and trimming come from the DNA. Recorded for this sample are 190,000 or so clones; over 75% of them occurred a single time. The top ten hold 2.5% to 3.5% of the sample.

This receptor was identified in an elderly woman with active or convalescent COVID-19. Sequenced: peripheral blood.

Read as DNA, the sequence is TGTGCCAGCAAGGGACTTACTTATGGCTACACCTTC. Its translation is CASKGLTYGYTF. The receptor chain draws on TRBV2 and TRBJ1-2; the D region possibly corresponds to TRBD1 (5 bases align). The germline V gene yields SNHLY for CDR1 and FYNNEI for CDR2. The CDR3 runs 12 residues from the cysteine to the phenylalanine. CDR3 DNA only is kept here, 36 bases in frame from base 1. V was cut back by 7 bases and J by 5 bases, leaving a gap of 11 bases between them.